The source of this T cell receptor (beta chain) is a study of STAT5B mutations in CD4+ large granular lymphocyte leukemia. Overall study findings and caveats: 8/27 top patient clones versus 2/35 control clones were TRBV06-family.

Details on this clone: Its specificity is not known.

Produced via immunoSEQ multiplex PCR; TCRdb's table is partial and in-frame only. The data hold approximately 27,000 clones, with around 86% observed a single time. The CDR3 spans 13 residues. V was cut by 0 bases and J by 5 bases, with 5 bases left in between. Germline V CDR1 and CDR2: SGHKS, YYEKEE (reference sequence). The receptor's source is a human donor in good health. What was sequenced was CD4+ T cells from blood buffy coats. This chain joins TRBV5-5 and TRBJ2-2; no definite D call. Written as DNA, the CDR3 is TGTGCCAGCAGCTTGGTGGGGACCGGGGAGCTGTTTTTT. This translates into CASSLVGTGELFF.